This entry lists 19 T cell receptor beta chains sequenced from one sample in a study of cytomegalovirus exposure and HLA in healthy donors. Primers included in the PCR were 60 Vbeta and 13 Jbeta primers. The protocol was immunoSEQ multiplex PCR, while the TCRdb copy is restricted to in-frame clones and leaves out a portion. The sample has roughly 150,000 clones; 70% to 85% are singletons. The specimen was PBMCs. These receptors were taken from a man aged 40-55 years in good health and CMV-seropositive.

The V gene is TRBV9, the J gene TRBJ1-4; a possible D gene is TRBD1 (6 bases). CDR1 is SGDLS and CDR2 is YYNGEE in the germline V gene. This CDR3 comprises 15 residues. V was pared by 3 bases and J by 4 bases, with 13 bases between. The CDR3 region is CASSAVTGDNEKLFF. CDR3 sequence (DNA): TGTGCCAGCAGCGCCGTGACAGGCGATAATGAAAAACTGTTTTTT.

The chain joins TRBV9 to TRBJ1-2; the D is unclear. Germline-derived CDR1 and CDR2 are SGDLS and YYNGEE. The CDR3 totals 14 residues. Trimming pared 5 bases from V and 5 bases from J, leaving 16 bases between. This CDR3 reads CASSNSGLAYGYTF. The CDR3 DNA is TGTGCCAGCAGTAACTCCGGTCTTGCGTATGGCTACACCTTC.

The rearrangement uses TRBV5-1 and TRBJ1-4; D might be TRBD1 (5 bases). In germline, CDR1 is SGHRS, CDR2 YFSETQ. V dropped 0 bases and J dropped 8 bases, with 11 bases sitting between them. This CDR3 has 14 residues. CDR3 loop: CASSLGTFEEKLFF. CDR3 DNA: TGCGCCAGCAGCTTGGGGACATTTGAGGAAAAACTGTTTTTT.

This clone was counted a single time. The chain joins TRBV9 to TRBJ2-1, with 14 bases lining up with TRBD2. The junction had 10 bases not matched to a gene; V was cut back by 3 bases and J by 5 bases. The CDR3 is 18 amino acids. CDR1 and CDR2 (germline): SGDLS, YYNGEE. Written as DNA, the CDR3 is TGTGCCAGCAGCGCACGGCCGGGACTAGCGGGAGAAGACAATGAGCAGTTCTTC. Protein: CASSARPGLAGEDNEQFF.

The chain uses TRBV6-1 and TRBJ2-2; unclear D gene. Trimming removed 6 bases from V and 4 bases from J, with 15 bases in between. The germline V gene has CDR1 MNHNS and CDR2 SASEGT. The CDR3 has 15 amino acids. The CDR3 is CASSAQLTTTGELFF. The CDR3 DNA sequence: TGTGCCAGCAGCGCCCAGTTAACAACCACCGGGGAGCTGTTTTTT.

The count of this clone is one. The chain combines TRBV11-1 with TRBJ1-2; TRBD1 aligns across 10 bases. Germline CDR1 reads SGHAT; CDR2 reads FQDESV (reference sequence). V shed 0 bases and J 8 bases; nucleotides not matched to a gene: 12. The CDR3 contains 17 residues. The CDR3 nucleotides are TGTGCCAGCAGCTTAGCCGCCCGGGACAGGGGTTTGGGGGGCTACACCTTC. It encodes CASSLAARDRGLGGYTF.

The chain uses TRBV28 and TRBJ2-6, with D possibly being TRBD1 (6 bases). V was pared by 5 bases and J by 1 base, with 15 bases between. The CDR3 is 17 amino acids. Looked up from germline, CDR1 is MDHEN and CDR2 is SYDVKM. In nucleotides, the CDR3 is TGTGCCAGCAGTCTACAGGGAAGGGTATCTGGGGCCAACGTCCTGACTTTC. Encoded protein: CASSLQGRVSGANVLTF.

This sequence joins TRBV30 and TRBJ2-6; perhaps TRBD1 as D (5 bases). The CDR3 is 16 amino acids. The germline V and J ends were trimmed by 1 base and 0 bases, with 10 bases remaining between them. CDR1 is GTSNPN, CDR2 SVGIG, per germline (reference sequence). The CDR3 here is CAWSEARASGANVLTF. The CDR3 DNA reads as TGTGCCTGGAGTGAGGCCAGGGCCTCTGGGGCCAACGTCCTGACTTTC.

The chain links TRBV29-1 to TRBJ2-3, with D possibly being TRBD2 (6 bases). The CDR3 extends over 15 amino acids. Germline V CDR1 and CDR2: SQVTM, ANQGSEA. V lost 4 bases and J lost 2, with 16 bases in between. This chain's CDR3 is CSVGGESGDTDTQYF. Here the CDR3 DNA reads TGCAGCGTTGGCGGGGAGTCGGGGGACACAGATACGCAGTATTTT.

The chain carries TRBV30 and TRBJ2-7; TRBD2 agrees at 12 bases. The CDR3 has 14 residues. Germline values: CDR1 GTSNPN, CDR2 SVGIG (reference sequence). J was trimmed by 6 bases and V by 4 bases; bases with no gene match: 7. CDR3 in amino acids: CAWNRLAGVGEQYF. The CDR3 DNA is TGTGCCTGGAACCGACTAGCGGGAGTTGGCGAGCAGTACTTC.

The chain links TRBV18 to TRBJ1-1; D is undetermined. With 0 bases removed from V and 4 bases from J, the gap between germline ends came to 6 bases. The CDR3 extends over 13 amino acids. Germline V gene lookup returns CDR1 KGHSH and CDR2 LQKENI. The CDR3 sequence: CASSPPSFTEAFF. DNA of the CDR3: TGTGCCAGCTCACCACCTTCCTTCACTGAAGCTTTCTTT.

The CDR3 nucleotides read TGTGCCAGCAGTGAAAAGGCGGTTGGACAGGGGGCTTTCTTT. This codes for CASSEKAVGQGAFF. The chain uses TRBV2 and TRBJ1-1; 9 positions agree with TRBD1. Trimming cost V 2 bases and J 11 bases; bases outside gene matches: 9. The germline V gene has CDR1 SNHLY and CDR2 FYNNEI. The CDR3 totals 14 residues.

The chain employs TRBV9 and TRBJ1-5; unclear D gene. The CDR3 has 17 amino acids. V gave up 0 bases and J gave up 0 bases, with 13 bases separating them. Germline CDR1 SGDLS, CDR2 YYNGEE. Written as DNA, the CDR3 is TGTGCCAGCAGCGTAGGGCCGGCATACTATAGCAATCAGCCCCAGCATTTT. Protein product: CASSVGPAYYSNQPQHF.

The chain joins TRBV29-1 to TRBJ1-3, with D hard to call. There are 13 residues in the CDR3. V was shortened by 2 bases and J by 5 bases, with 10 bases between the two germline ends. Looked up from germline, CDR1 is SQVTM and CDR2 is ANQGSEA. The CDR3 sequence: CSVEPQARNTIYF. The CDR3 DNA sequence: TGCAGCGTTGAACCCCAGGCTAGAAACACCATATATTTT.

Details on this clone: Within the sample, other DNA sequences also encode this same CDR3. The CDR3 DNA is TGTGCCAGCATCCCCGAGGTCGGCGGAGCCTTCTTT. Translation: CASIPEVGGAFF. The chain has TRBV28 and TRBJ1-1; D uncertain. Trimming shortened V by 7 bases and J by 14 bases, and 20 bases separated the two germline ends. CDR3 length: 12 residues. From germline, CDR1 is MDHEN and CDR2 SYDVKM.

The chain employs TRBV27 and TRBJ2-1; D is perhaps TRBD2 (6 bases). The CDR3 runs to 15 residues. V was clipped by 8 bases and J by 7 bases, with 21 bases between them. Germline V gene data show CDR1 as MNHEY and CDR2 as SMNVEV (reference sequence). The DNA of the CDR3 is TGTGCCAGCCGTGTTGCGGGGTACGGTGGGAATGAGCAGTTCTTC. It encodes CASRVAGYGGNEQFF.

The V and J genes are TRBV2 and TRBJ1-1, with D perhaps matching TRBD1 (5 bases). CDR1 is SNHLY, CDR2 FYNNEI, per germline. Trimming removed 6 bases from V and 2 bases from J, with 16 bases in between. CDR3 size: 15 residues. The CDR3 region has the DNA TGTGCCAGCAGCCTCGGGGGGACGGTTAACACTGAAGCTTTCTTT. The encoded protein is CASSLGGTVNTEAFF.

The CDR3 is CSVEAPGKEPYEQYF. CDR3 bases: TGCAGCGTTGAAGCCCCGGGAAAGGAGCCCTACGAGCAGTACTTC. V usage is TRBV29-1 and J usage is TRBJ2-7; tentative D call: TRBD2 (5 bases). This CDR3 contains 15 residues. Germline loops: CDR1 SQVTM, CDR2 ANQGSEA. Trimming took 1 base from V and 2 from J, leaving 15 bases between them.

The chain carries TRBV11-2 and TRBJ1-1; D is undetermined. Trimming cost V 5 bases and J 4 bases, with 14 bases left between them. The CDR3 runs to 14 residues. Per the germline V gene, CDR1 is SGHAT and CDR2 is FQNNGV. The CDR3 coding sequence is TGTGCCAGCAGCCAAGAGCGGGCCACCACTGAAGCTTTCTTT. This translates into CASSQERATTEAFF.